A selection of T cell receptor beta chains follows, all from one sample in a study of cytomegalovirus exposure and HLA in healthy donors. Only in-frame clones appear in the TCRdb table, and some are missing; sequencing was by immunoSEQ multiplex PCR. There are some 210,000 clones in the sample; around 86% occur only once, and over 1% lies in the top ten. Sequencing was performed on PBMCs. Receptors originate from a man aged 30 to 39 in good health and CMV-seronegative. Both conserved end residues are part of each CDR3. Fields, in order: D gene, clone size, J gene, V gene, CDR3 DNA, CDR3 protein. A D gene is named only where the DNA matches it firmly. Size is stated for part of the rows, as once, few or many counts, or as a class when the clone is expanded.

>TRBD1|.|TRBJ2-1|TRBV28
TGTGCCAGCAGTTGGAGACAGGGGAGTTCTAATGAGCAGTTCTTC
CASSWRQGSSNEQFF
>.|.|TRBJ2-2|TRBV11-2
TGTGCCAGCAGCTTAATTAAGCGGGACACCGGGGAGCTGTTTTTT
CASSLIKRDTGELFF
>.|.|TRBJ2-2|TRBV6-6
TGTGCCAGCAGTCCGTTCGGGGAGCTGTTTTTT
CASSPFGELFF
>TRBD2|.|TRBJ2-1|TRBV10-1
TGCGCCAGCACGGGGGTCGAGCGGGGCAATAATGAGCAGTTCTTC
CASTGVERGNNEQFF
>TRBD1|.|TRBJ2-1|TRBV28
TGTGCCAGCAGGTATGAGGGACAGTACAATGAGCAGTTCTTC
CASRYEGQYNEQFF
>.|.|TRBJ2-2|TRBV27
TGTGCCAGCAGTGCGACAGAGACCGGGGAGCTGTTTTTT
CASSATETGELFF
>.|.|TRBJ1-5|TRBV5-8
TGTGCCAGCAGCTTCGCAGGGTGGTATAGCAATCAGCCCCAGCATTTT
CASSFAGWYSNQPQHF
>.|once|TRBJ1-5|TRBV6-1
TGTGCCAGCAGGGCACAGGGCGGAGGTCAGCCCCAGCATTTT
CASRAQGGGQPQHF
>.|.|TRBJ1-5|TRBV28
TGTGCCAGCACGGGTGGGGGTGGGGGGAATAGCAATCAGCCCCAGCATTTT
CASTGGGGGNSNQPQHF
>TRBD1|.|TRBJ1-2|TRBV5-1
TGCGCCAGCAGCGACAGGGGTCGATATGGCTACACCTTC
CASSDRGRYGYTF
>.|.|TRBJ2-7|TRBV7-9
TGTGCCAGCAGCTTAGCCAGGGGCGAGCAGTACTTC
CASSLARGEQYF
>.|.|TRBJ2-7|TRBV5-4
TGTGCCAGCAGCTTCAGAAACTACGAGCAGTACTTC
CASSFRNYEQYF
>TRBD2|.|TRBJ2-3|TRBV5-1
TGCGCCAGCAGCCTGACTAGCGGGAGGGCCCCAGGCACAGATACGCAGTATTTT
CASSLTSGRAPGTDTQYF
>.|.|TRBJ2-2|TRBV11-2
TGTGCCAGCAGCTCCCCAGGGCGCCGGGAGCTGTTTTTT
CASSSPGRRELFF
>TRBD1|.|TRBJ1-3|TRBV11-3
TGTGCCAGCAGCTTGGCCGGGACAGGGCCTGGAAACACCATATATTTT
CASSLAGTGPGNTIYF
>.|.|TRBJ2-7|TRBV5-3
TGTGCCAGAAGCTCCCAGGGGATTGGGACCTACGAGCAGTACTTC
CARSSQGIGTYEQYF
>TRBD1|.|TRBJ2-7|TRBV28
TGTGCCAGCTCGCCCCACAGGGGTACGATAAACGAGCAGTACTTC
CASSPHRGTINEQYF
>.|.|TRBJ2-1|TRBV6-5
TGTGCCAGCAGTTTTGGGGGCGAGACAAATGAGCAGTTCTTC
CASSFGGETNEQFF
>TRBD2|.|TRBJ2-3|TRBV28
TGTGCCAGCAGTCGTCCGGGGGGACTCTCAGATACGCAGTATTTT
CASSRPGGLSDTQYF
>TRBD2|once|TRBJ2-1|TRBV7-9
TGTGCCAGCAGCTTAGGCGGGAGGGCCGTAGATGAGCAGTTCTTC
CASSLGGRAVDEQFF
>.|.|TRBJ2-3|TRBV5-1
TGCGCCAGCAGCCTTAGCCAAGATACGCAGTATTTT
CASSLSQDTQYF
>.|.|TRBJ1-4|TRBV7-9
TGTGCCAGCAGCTTTCTGTCAGCCTTGGGGGGTACTAATGAAAAACTGTTTTTT
CASSFLSALGGTNEKLFF
>.|.|TRBJ1-2|TRBV5-6
TGTGCCAGCAGCCCCTGGCCCACGGGCTATGGCTACACCTTC
CASSPWPTGYGYTF
>TRBD1|.|TRBJ2-7|TRBV2
TGTGCCAGCAGTTCGGACCGGACAGGTTATGGCGAGCAGTACTTC
CASSSDRTGYGEQYF
>.|.|TRBJ1-1|TRBV7-6
TGTGCCAGCAGCTTTTACGGACAGAACACTGAAGCTTTCTTT
CASSFYGQNTEAFF
>.|.|TRBJ1-4|TRBV5-5
TGTGCCAGCAGCCCCGGAGCAACTAATGAAAAACTGTTTTTT
CASSPGATNEKLFF
>TRBD1|.|TRBJ1-2|TRBV2
TGTGCCAGCAGTCGACAGGGTTCCCACTATGGCTACACCTTC
CASSRQGSHYGYTF
>TRBD2|.|TRBJ2-1|TRBV25-1
TGTGCCAGCAGTGAATTTAGCGGGAGTATCAATGAGCAGTTCTTC
CASSEFSGSINEQFF
>.|.|TRBJ1-1|TRBV27
TGTGCCAGCAGCCTATTCAGTCTAGGTCCTACTGAAGCTTTCTTT
CASSLFSLGPTEAFF
>.|.|TRBJ1-2|TRBV7-2
TGTGCCAGCAGCTTAGCGAGGGATGGCTACACCTTC
CASSLARDGYTF
>.|few|TRBJ2-7|TRBV15
TGTGCCACCAGCAACCGAGAAGGGGGTCTTTCCTACGAGCAGTACTTC
CATSNREGGLSYEQYF
>.|.|TRBJ2-7|TRBV5-6
TGTGCCAGCAGTGTGGGGGGCGAGCAGTACTTC
CASSVGGEQYF
>TRBD1|.|TRBJ1-5|TRBV4-2
TGTGCCAGCAGCCGTGGACAGGGGGAACAGCCCCAGCATTTT
CASSRGQGEQPQHF
>.|.|TRBJ2-5|TRBV6-6
TGTGCCAGCAGTCAGACTAGAGAGACCCAGTACTTC
CASSQTRETQYF
>TRBD2|few|TRBJ2-3|TRBV4-2
TGTGCCAGCAGCCAAGCGGGGACTAGCGGGTGGGAAGATACGCAGTATTTT
CASSQAGTSGWEDTQYF
>.|.|TRBJ2-3|TRBV6-5
TGTGCCAGCGGCTTTCCAGATACGCAGTATTTT
CASGFPDTQYF
>TRBD2|.|TRBJ2-7|TRBV5-1
TGCGCCAGCAGCTTGGGCCCCCCTGCGGGAGGGGGCTACGAGCAGTACTTC
CASSLGPPAGGGYEQYF
>.|few|TRBJ2-7|TRBV27
TGTGCCAGCAGTTTAGACCGGAGTTTCGAGCAGTACTTC
CASSLDRSFEQYF
>TRBD1|.|TRBJ2-7|TRBV7-2
TGTGCCAGCAGCTTGGGCCAGGGGGCCTACGAGCAGTACTTC
CASSLGQGAYEQYF
>.|.|TRBJ2-1|TRBV4-1
TGCGCCAGCAGCCAAGCCGGCTTTCCAGCGAATGAGCAGTTCTTC
CASSQAGFPANEQFF
>.|.|TRBJ2-1|TRBV6-4
TGTGCCAGCAGTGACTCGGGACACTCCTACAATGAGCAGTTCTTC
CASSDSGHSYNEQFF
>.|.|TRBJ2-6|TRBV6-5
TGTGCCAGCAGAATCAAGGGGGTCGGGGCCAACGTCCTGACTTTC
CASRIKGVGANVLTF
>TRBD2|.|TRBJ2-3|TRBV7-8
TGTGCCAGCAGCTTAGGGGTAGCGGGAGGTTCAGATACGCAGTATTTT
CASSLGVAGGSDTQYF
>TRBD2|few|TRBJ2-7|TRBV6-6
TGTGCCGGCGGGGGTGCATACGAGCAGTACTTC
CAGGGAYEQYF
>TRBD1|once|TRBJ1-5|TRBV4-1
TGCGCCAGCAGCCAAGCCCTTCCCGGACAGGAAGGAAATCAGCCCCAGCATTTT
CASSQALPGQEGNQPQHF
>TRBD1|.|TRBJ2-7|TRBV5-4
TGTGCCAGCAGCCCCCGGGACAGAAACTACGAGCAGTACTTC
CASSPRDRNYEQYF